This T cell receptor (beta chain) emerged from a study of blood T cell repertoires in COVID-19. The overall study: Sites in the United States, Italy and Spain provided acute and convalescent COVID-19 samples.

Germline-derived CDR1 and CDR2 are SGHDT and YYEEEE. V gave up 4 bases and J gave up 4 bases; unmatched junction bases: 9. The CDR3 runs 16 residues. In the source study's methods: Using reference gene primer amplification, nucleated cell counts were estimated. Using immunoSEQ multiplex PCR, the repertoire was profiled, and TCRdb retains in-frame clones only, with some absent. That table gives V, J and clone size, and the DNA gave D and trimming. The sample lists approximately 250,000 clones; roughly 90% were seen once. Patients in Seattle were enrolled during active infection, then followed longitudinally.

The receptor was isolated from a woman aged 65 to 85 with COVID-19, enrolled during active disease. Sequencing was done on a sample of peripheral blood. The rearrangement links TRBV5-6 to TRBJ2-2; 8 positions match TRBD2. In nucleotides, the CDR3 is TGTGCCAGCAGCGAAACGGGGGGGCCGGGCACCGGGGAGCTGTTTTTT. This codes for CASSETGGPGTGELFF.